These T cell receptor beta chains were read from a single sample in a study of T cell responses to AZD1222 COVID-19 vaccine. Here immunoSEQ multiplex PCR was the method, and the copy in TCRdb shows in-frame clones only, minus some. The sample has roughly 150,000 clones; roughly 85% are singletons. The sample in question was peripheral blood, obtained 28 days after the second AZD1222 dose. Receptors originate from an adult who received the AZD1222 COVID-19 vaccine. CDR3s include the opening cysteine and the closing phenylalanine or tryptophan. Fields, in order: V gene, clone size, J gene, D gene, CDR3 protein, CDR3 DNA. The D gene is left open where the match is weak. Clone size, where shown, is once, few, many, or a class for clones that have expanded.

V gene: TRBV6-1
clone size: -
J gene: TRBJ2-2
D gene: -
CDR3 protein: CASSESSSFWGTGELFF
CDR3 DNA: TGTGCCAGCAGTGAATCCTCATCCTTCTGGGGCACCGGGGAGCTGTTTTTT

V gene: TRBV6-5
clone size: -
J gene: TRBJ1-2
D gene: -
CDR3 protein: CASSYVGRTAGYTF
CDR3 DNA: TGTGCCAGCAGTTACGTAGGGAGGACCGCTGGCTACACCTTC

V gene: TRBV2
clone size: -
J gene: TRBJ2-7
D gene: -
CDR3 protein: CASSEYEQYF
CDR3 DNA: TGTGCCAGCAGTGAGTACGAGCAGTACTTC

V gene: TRBV5-4
clone size: -
J gene: TRBJ2-5
D gene: -
CDR3 protein: CASSLGSREETQYF
CDR3 DNA: TGTGCCAGCAGCTTGGGGTCTAGGGAAGAGACCCAGTACTTC

V gene: TRBV2
clone size: once
J gene: TRBJ1-2
D gene: -
CDR3 protein: CASSEARGYGYTF
CDR3 DNA: TGTGCCAGCAGTGAAGCGAGGGGCTATGGCTACACCTTC

V gene: TRBV3-1/TRBV3-2
clone size: once
J gene: TRBJ2-3
D gene: -
CDR3 protein: CASSPLVGSDTQYF
CDR3 DNA: TGTGCCAGCAGCCCCCTGGTAGGGTCAGATACGCAGTATTTT

V gene: TRBV5-4
clone size: few
J gene: TRBJ2-3
D gene: -
CDR3 protein: CASSLYYRGSSTDTQYF
CDR3 DNA: TGTGCCAGCAGCTTGTATTACCGGGGTTCTAGCACAGATACGCAGTATTTT

V gene: TRBV5-1
clone size: -
J gene: TRBJ2-3
D gene: -
CDR3 protein: CASSSRGGDTQYF
CDR3 DNA: TGCGCCAGCAGCTCTCGGGGTGGAGATACGCAGTATTTT

V gene: TRBV6-6
clone size: -
J gene: TRBJ2-7
D gene: TRBD1
CDR3 protein: CASSSSGTGNYEQYF
CDR3 DNA: TGTGCCAGCAGTTCGTCAGGGACAGGGAACTACGAGCAGTACTTC

V gene: TRBV18
clone size: few
J gene: TRBJ1-3
D gene: -
CDR3 protein: CASSPWESSGNTIYF
CDR3 DNA: TGTGCCAGCTCACCTTGGGAAAGCTCTGGAAACACCATATATTTT

V gene: TRBV6-5
clone size: -
J gene: TRBJ1-6
D gene: TRBD1
CDR3 protein: CASSWDSLFNSPLHF
CDR3 DNA: TGTGCCAGCAGTTGGGACAGCCTGTTTAATTCACCCCTCCACTTT

V gene: TRBV18
clone size: -
J gene: TRBJ1-2
D gene: -
CDR3 protein: CASSSRQGGGYTF
CDR3 DNA: TGTGCCAGCTCATCCCGCCAGGGAGGGGGCTACACCTTC

V gene: TRBV5-1
clone size: -
J gene: TRBJ1-3
D gene: TRBD1
CDR3 protein: CASSLEGQASIGNTIYF
CDR3 DNA: TGCGCCAGCAGCTTGGAGGGACAGGCCAGCATCGGAAACACCATATATTTT

V gene: TRBV10-2
clone size: few
J gene: TRBJ2-7
D gene: TRBD1
CDR3 protein: CASSAVDRSSYEQYF
CDR3 DNA: TGCGCCAGCAGTGCAGTGGACAGGAGCTCCTACGAGCAGTACTTC

V gene: TRBV6-5
clone size: -
J gene: TRBJ1-3
D gene: -
CDR3 protein: CASRQGNENTIYF
CDR3 DNA: TGTGCCAGCAGACAGGGAAACGAAAACACCATATATTTT

V gene: TRBV5-1
clone size: -
J gene: TRBJ1-2
D gene: -
CDR3 protein: CASSLLGDYGYTF
CDR3 DNA: TGCGCCAGCAGCTTGTTGGGAGACTATGGCTACACCTTC

V gene: TRBV10-2
clone size: -
J gene: TRBJ2-2
D gene: -
CDR3 protein: CASTATGELFF
CDR3 DNA: TGCGCCAGCACCGCCACCGGGGAGCTGTTTTTT

V gene: TRBV19
clone size: -
J gene: TRBJ2-6
D gene: -
CDR3 protein: CASSVWRAGSGANVLTF
CDR3 DNA: TGTGCCAGTAGCGTGTGGAGGGCGGGTTCCGGGGCCAACGTCCTGACTTTC

V gene: TRBV5-5
clone size: -
J gene: TRBJ2-7
D gene: -
CDR3 protein: CASSLGWRGSYEQYF
CDR3 DNA: TGTGCCAGCAGCTTGGGTTGGAGGGGATCCTACGAGCAGTACTTC

V gene: TRBV6-1
clone size: -
J gene: TRBJ1-2
D gene: -
CDR3 protein: CASSEQIYGYTF
CDR3 DNA: TGTGCCAGCAGTGAGCAGATATATGGCTACACCTTC

V gene: TRBV7-8
clone size: -
J gene: TRBJ2-3
D gene: -
CDR3 protein: CASSLELGTQYF
CDR3 DNA: TGTGCCAGCAGCTTAGAGTTAGGTACGCAGTATTTT

V gene: TRBV5-1
clone size: once
J gene: TRBJ2-1
D gene: TRBD2
CDR3 protein: CASSYGTSGNNEQFF
CDR3 DNA: TGCGCCAGCAGCTACGGGACTAGCGGGAACAATGAGCAGTTCTTC

V gene: TRBV4-3
clone size: -
J gene: TRBJ2-3
D gene: TRBD1
CDR3 protein: CASSPGTGRTDTQYF
CDR3 DNA: TGCGCCAGCAGCCCCGGGACAGGGCGCACAGATACGCAGTATTTT

V gene: TRBV9
clone size: -
J gene: TRBJ1-2
D gene: TRBD1
CDR3 protein: CASSANKRTGGAYGYTF
CDR3 DNA: TGTGCCAGCAGCGCTAACAAGCGGACAGGGGGGGCATATGGCTACACCTTC

V gene: TRBV7-9
clone size: -
J gene: TRBJ1-3
D gene: TRBD1
CDR3 protein: CAIKPGPRGPGNTIYF
CDR3 DNA: TGTGCCATCAAACCAGGCCCCAGGGGGCCTGGAAACACCATATATTTT

V gene: TRBV12-5
clone size: -
J gene: TRBJ1-5
D gene: -
CDR3 protein: CASGYRAPF
CDR3 DNA: TGTGCTAGTGGTTACAGGGCCCCTTTT

V gene: TRBV6-5
clone size: few
J gene: TRBJ2-7
D gene: -
CDR3 protein: CASSYGRDASGEQYF
CDR3 DNA: TGTGCCAGCAGTTACGGTAGGGATGCGTCGGGGGAGCAGTACTTC

V gene: TRBV6-1
clone size: -
J gene: TRBJ2-6
D gene: -
CDR3 protein: CASSESSLSGANVLTF
CDR3 DNA: TGTGCCAGCAGTGAGTCTAGCCTTTCTGGGGCCAACGTCCTGACTTTC

V gene: TRBV2
clone size: -
J gene: TRBJ1-5
D gene: TRBD1
CDR3 protein: CASTTRSGTGGHSNQPQHF
CDR3 DNA: TGTGCCAGCACAACCCGATCCGGGACAGGGGGCCACAGCAATCAGCCCCAGCATTTT

V gene: TRBV18
clone size: -
J gene: TRBJ2-1
D gene: TRBD2
CDR3 protein: CASSPTGLVDEQFF
CDR3 DNA: TGTGCCAGCTCACCAACGGGACTAGTTGACGAGCAGTTCTTC

V gene: TRBV10-3
clone size: -
J gene: TRBJ2-7
D gene: -
CDR3 protein: CAISATGYEQYF
CDR3 DNA: TGTGCCATCAGTGCGACTGGGTACGAGCAGTACTTC

V gene: TRBV19
clone size: -
J gene: TRBJ2-5
D gene: TRBD1
CDR3 protein: CASSVQGARETQYF
CDR3 DNA: TGTGCCAGTAGCGTACAGGGGGCAAGAGAGACCCAGTACTTC

V gene: TRBV19
clone size: once
J gene: TRBJ2-7
D gene: -
CDR3 protein: CASWSGHEQYF
CDR3 DNA: TGTGCCTCCTGGAGCGGCCACGAGCAGTACTTC

V gene: TRBV5-1
clone size: -
J gene: TRBJ2-5
D gene: -
CDR3 protein: CASSLAPNGETQYF
CDR3 DNA: TGCGCCAGCAGCTTGGCCCCAAACGGGGAGACCCAGTACTTC

V gene: TRBV15
clone size: -
J gene: TRBJ2-7
D gene: -
CDR3 protein: CATSTAPGYEQYF
CDR3 DNA: TGTGCCACCAGCACCGCTCCGGGGTACGAGCAGTACTTC

V gene: TRBV7-2
clone size: -
J gene: TRBJ1-3
D gene: -
CDR3 protein: CASSYTRSSGNTIYF
CDR3 DNA: TGTGCCAGCAGCTACACACGGAGCTCTGGAAACACCATATATTTT

V gene: TRBV6-4
clone size: -
J gene: TRBJ2-1
D gene: -
CDR3 protein: CATSRDGGFSYNEQFF
CDR3 DNA: TGTGCCACCTCCCGTGATGGCGGTTTCTCCTACAATGAGCAGTTCTTC

V gene: TRBV10-3
clone size: many
J gene: TRBJ1-4
D gene: -
CDR3 protein: CAAGGATNEKLFF
CDR3 DNA: TGTGCCGCCGGGGGAGCAACTAATGAAAAACTGTTTTTT

V gene: TRBV4-1
clone size: -
J gene: TRBJ2-1
D gene: -
CDR3 protein: CASSQAWVRGVYNEQFF
CDR3 DNA: TGCGCCAGCAGCCAAGCTTGGGTCAGGGGGGTTTACAATGAGCAGTTCTTC

V gene: TRBV2
clone size: -
J gene: TRBJ2-2
D gene: TRBD2
CDR3 protein: CASTLMASGAGELFF
CDR3 DNA: TGTGCCAGCACGCTCATGGCTAGCGGAGCCGGGGAGCTGTTTTTT

V gene: TRBV12-5
clone size: -
J gene: TRBJ2-3
D gene: -
CDR3 protein: CASGLDSRRGQYF
CDR3 DNA: TGTGCTAGTGGTTTGGATTCGCGCAGGGGGCAGTATTTT